Each of the 28 T cell receptor beta chains below was sequenced from the same sample in a study of identical twins. Each CDR3 protein is one row after TCRdb ran MiXCR on the 5' RACE reads. The profile covers 690,000 or so distinct CDR3 sequences, with roughly 8% appearing a single time and approximately 0.89% taken by the ten largest. These data were likewise used in another study, on yellow fever vaccine responses in identical twins.

What was sequenced was PBMCs. The receptor set was obtained from a woman aged 18-30 years in good health.

The chain uses TRBV7-8 and TRBJ2-2, with 8 bases lining up with TRBD1. This CDR3 comprises 17 residues. From germline, CDR1 is SGHVS and CDR2 FQNEAQ. V trimming: 5 bases; J trimming: 1 base; junction bases outside the gene matches: 9. The CDR3 region has the DNA TGTGCCAGCAGCCTTCCCCGAGACAGGGGGAACACCGGGGAGCTGTTTTTT. Protein: CASSLPRDRGNTGELFF.

This clonotype showed up just a few times. The V call is TRBV7-9, the J call TRBJ2-4; a possible D gene is TRBD2 (5 bases). Looked up from germline, CDR1 is SEHNR and CDR2 is FQNEAQ (reference sequence). This CDR3 comprises 13 residues. V lost 4 bases, J lost 8 bases, and 12 bases lay in between. The CDR3 spells CASSSLLEYIQYF. In DNA, the CDR3 is TGTGCCAGCAGCTCGTTACTAGAATACATTCAGTACTTC.

The chain links TRBV20-1 to TRBJ1-4, with 7 nucleotides matching TRBD1. Losses at the gene ends were 2 bases for V and 8 bases for J; bases not matched to a gene: 5. The CDR3 is 13 amino acids. Per germline, CDR1 DFQATT and CDR2 SNEGSKA (reference sequence). CDR3 bases: TGCAGTGCTAGACCACAGGGGACAGAAAAACTGTTTTTT. As protein: CSARPQGTEKLFF.

This clonotype was observed a handful of times. The chain combines TRBV7-8 with TRBJ2-7, with 7 bases aligning to TRBD2. The CDR3 is 16 amino acids. CDR1 is SGHVS, CDR2 FQNEAQ, per germline. V gave up 1 base and J gave up 1 base; unmatched junction bases: 7. This CDR3 is CASSLGAGDWSYEQYF. Here the CDR3 DNA reads TGTGCCAGCAGCTTAGGTGCGGGGGATTGGTCCTACGAGCAGTACTTC.

This clonotype was seen at least ten times. The chain recombines TRBV20-1 with TRBJ1-3; 10 bases line up with TRBD1. V trimming: 2 bases; J trimming: 4 bases; junction bases outside the gene matches: 8. This CDR3 has 16 residues. The germline V gene encodes CDR1 DFQATT and CDR2 SNEGSKA (reference sequence). The CDR3 nucleotides are TGCAGTGCTAGACCGTGGGACAGGGGATACGGAAACACCATATATTTT. This encodes CSARPWDRGYGNTIYF.

This clonotype was seen more than once but under ten times. The chain combines TRBV6-1 with TRBJ1-5; a possible D gene is TRBD1 (5 bases). CDR3 length: 14 amino acids. V was trimmed by 5 bases and J by 7 bases, leaving 15 bases between them. Germline V CDR1 and CDR2: MNHNS, SASEGT. CDR3 region: CASSRGGGGQPQHF. In DNA, the CDR3 is TGTGCCAGCAGTCGCGGGGGGGGAGGCCAGCCCCAGCATTTT.

This clonotype was observed many times. V usage is TRBV5-1 and J usage is TRBJ2-5, with D possibly called TRBD1 or TRBD2 (5 bases each). V gave up 4 bases and J gave up 1 base, with 14 bases separating them. CDR3 size: 15 residues. Germline loops: CDR1 SGHRS, CDR2 YFSETQ. CDR3 sequence (DNA): TGCGCCAGCAGCCCCCGGGACGGTACCCAAGAGACCCAGTACTTC. This codes for CASSPRDGTQETQYF.

The rearrangement uses TRBV12-3 or TRBV12-4 and TRBJ1-5; tentatively, D is TRBD1 (6 bases). V was trimmed by 6 bases and J by 7 bases, leaving 10 bases between them. CDR3 length: 12 amino acids. CDR3 residues: CASRLGGQPQHF. CDR3 bases: TGTGCCAGCAGACTAGGGGGGCAGCCCCAGCATTTT.

The chain links TRBV20-1 to TRBJ2-1; 7 bases agree with TRBD1. Germline CDR1 reads DFQATT; CDR2 reads SNEGSKA (reference sequence). The trim removed 0 bases at V and 9 bases at J, leaving 8 bases unmatched. CDR3 length: 14 residues. CDR3 DNA sequence: TGCAGTGCTAGAGATCTCCACAGGGGATTTGAGCAGTTCTTC. Protein sequence: CSARDLHRGFEQFF.

This clonotype has a handful of counts. The gene calls are TRBV6-4 and TRBJ1-6, with D maybe TRBD1 (5 bases). The CDR3 has 14 residues. In germline, CDR1 is MRHNA, CDR2 SNTAGT. Between the trimmed V and J ends, which lost 4 bases and 4 bases, there was a span of 8 bases. CDR3 region: CASSGGGYNSPLHF. The CDR3 bases are TGTGCCAGCAGTGGGGGGGGGTATAATTCACCCCTCCACTTT.

This clonotype was seen a handful of times. The chain has TRBV11-2 and TRBJ2-2; TRBD1 might be the D (6 bases). Germline loops: CDR1 SGHAT, CDR2 FQNNGV. Trimming pared 5 bases from V and 1 base from J, leaving 26 bases between. CDR3 length: 20 residues. As DNA, the CDR3 is TGTGCCAGCAGCGAACATTTCTCCCGTACAGGGTATCGGAACACCGGGGAGCTGTTTTTT. Its protein product is CASSEHFSRTGYRNTGELFF.

This clonotype was counted between two and nine times. The chain has TRBV12-3 or TRBV12-4 and TRBJ2-1, with 13 bases identical to TRBD2. Germline trimming cut 5 bases from V and 6 bases from J; bases unmatched to any gene: 4. The CDR3 sequence is 15 residues long. CDR3 loop: CASSDGLAGANEQFF. In DNA form, the CDR3 reads TGTGCCAGCAGTGATGGACTAGCGGGAGCCAATGAGCAGTTCTTC.

The chain couples TRBV4-1 to TRBJ2-7, with 9 bases matching TRBD2. This CDR3 spans 16 amino acids. Germline CDR1 MGHRA, CDR2 YSYEKL. V trimming: 0 bases; J trimming: 3 bases; junction bases outside the gene matches: 6. CDR3 coding DNA: TGCGCCAGCAGCCAAGAGGTAGCGGGAGCTGACTACGAGCAGTACTTC. Its protein product is CASSQEVAGADYEQYF.

This clonotype was observed at least ten times. The rearrangement joins TRBV7-9 to TRBJ2-5, with TRBD1 identical over 9 bases. CDR3 length: 15 amino acids. Trimming took 3 bases from V and 5 from J; bases not matched to a gene: 7. Germline loops: CDR1 SEHNR, CDR2 FQNEAQ (reference sequence). In DNA form, the CDR3 reads TGTGCCAGCAGCTTTGGGGGGGACAGGGCGGAGACCCAGTACTTC. Its translation: CASSFGGDRAETQYF.

This clonotype came up a few times. This chain links TRBV11-3 with TRBJ2-1; 9 nucleotides match TRBD2. The CDR3 runs to 17 residues. Germline CDR1 reads SGHNT; CDR2 reads YENEEA. The junction had 10 bases not matched to a gene; V was cut back by 0 bases and J by 7 bases. In DNA form, the CDR3 reads TGTGCCAGCAGCTTAGATCGATGGACGGCGGGAGGGAATGAGCAGTTCTTC. Translation: CASSLDRWTAGGNEQFF.

This clonotype was detected a few times. This chain links TRBV5-6 with TRBJ2-1; D unclear. CDR3 length: 16 amino acids. V lost 9 bases, J lost 1 base, and 20 bases lay in between. CDR1 SGHDT and CDR2 YYEEEE come from the germline V gene. The CDR3 DNA follows: TGTGCCACCCTTCGGTCGGGTCCGGTTTCCTACAATGAGCAGTTCTTC. The encoded protein is CATLRSGPVSYNEQFF.

This clonotype came up a few times. The chain uses TRBV28 and TRBJ2-1; TRBD2 agrees at 7 bases. The CDR3 covers 13 residues. Losses at the gene ends were 9 bases for V and 5 bases for J; bases not matched to a gene: 7. The germline gives CDR1 MDHEN, CDR2 SYDVKM. CDR3 amino acids: CASGTIRDNEQFF. The CDR3 coding sequence is TGTGCCAGTGGGACTATTCGGGACAATGAGCAGTTCTTC.

This clonotype was counted a few times. The chain combines TRBV10-3 with TRBJ1-3; 10 bases agree with TRBD1. The CDR3 consists of 15 residues. V lost 6 bases to trimming and J lost 2 bases; unmatched junction nucleotides: 4. Germline values: CDR1 ENHRY, CDR2 SYGVKD. The CDR3 is CAIRPGQGAGNTIYF. DNA of the CDR3: TGTGCCATCAGGCCCGGACAGGGGGCTGGAAACACCATATATTTT.

This clonotype was seen a handful of times. The chain links TRBV7-2 to TRBJ2-3; D might be TRBD1 (5 bases). CDR1 and CDR2 (germline): SGHTA, FQGNSA. This CDR3 is 15 amino acids long. With 5 bases removed from V and 4 bases from J, the gap between germline ends came to 16 bases. In DNA form, the CDR3 reads TGTGCCAGCAGCCTAAGGGGTGGCGCCCCAGATACGCAGTATTTT. Translation gives CASSLRGGAPDTQYF.

CDR3 loop: CASSYSEGAGELFF. The CDR3 region has the DNA TGTGCCAGCAGTTACTCTGAGGGGGCCGGGGAGCTGTTTTTT. This chain connects TRBV6-2 or TRBV6-3 to TRBJ2-2; perhaps TRBD1 as D (6 bases). V lost 0 bases and J 6 bases, leaving 8 bases between the germline ends. The CDR3 has 14 amino acids. CDR1 is MNHEY and CDR2 is SVGEGT in the germline V gene.

This clonotype has a handful of counts. The J gene is TRBJ2-7, the V gene TRBV15, with D perhaps given as TRBD1 or TRBD2 (6 bases each). Trimming removed 9 bases at V and 4 bases at J, with 13 bases between. The germline V gene has CDR1 LNHNV and CDR2 YYDKDF (reference sequence). The CDR3 loop spans 12 amino acids. In DNA form, the CDR3 reads TGTGCCACGGGCGGGACACTTTACGAGCAGTACTTC. It codes for CATGGTLYEQYF.

This chain uses TRBV10-3 with TRBJ1-1; D uncertain. The germline V gene has CDR1 ENHRY and CDR2 SYGVKD. The CDR3 runs 15 residues. The V gene lost 6 bases and the J gene lost 8 bases, with 22 bases spanning the gap. The CDR3 sequence: CAISIRTERGYEAFF. DNA of the CDR3: TGTGCCATCAGCATAAGGACGGAACGAGGGTACGAAGCTTTCTTT.

This rearrangement joins TRBV7-3 to TRBJ2-2, with D perhaps given as TRBD1 or TRBD2 (5 bases each). The CDR3 runs to 16 residues. V was clipped by 5 bases and J by 1 base, with 14 bases between them. Germline CDR1 and CDR2: SGHTA and FQGTGA. The CDR3: CASSAAPGRNTGELFF. As DNA, the CDR3 is TGTGCCAGCAGCGCCGCTCCGGGGCGGAACACCGGGGAGCTGTTTTTT.

The chain links TRBV4-2 to TRBJ2-3; unclear D gene. CDR1 is LGHNA, CDR2 YNFKEQ, per germline. The CDR3 totals 14 residues. V was pared by 10 bases and J by 6 bases, with 20 bases between. The CDR3: CAMGPGPLADTQYF. The CDR3 nucleotides are TGTGCCATGGGCCCTGGTCCCCTTGCGGATACGCAGTATTTT.

The rearrangement uses TRBV12-3 or TRBV12-4 and TRBJ1-2; D gene unclear. The CDR3 is made up of 13 amino acids. Trimming shortened V by 7 bases and J by 6 bases, and 15 bases separated the two germline ends. The DNA for the CDR3 is TGTGCCAGCAAAGACGGCCTCGGTGATGGCTACACCTTC. This sequence encodes CASKDGLGDGYTF.

This sequence joins TRBV20-1 and TRBJ2-3; the D gene is possibly TRBD2 (6 bases). The V gene lost 8 bases and the J gene lost 4 bases, with 13 bases spanning the gap. Germline lookup yields CDR1 DFQATT and CDR2 SNEGSKA (reference sequence). This CDR3 is built from 12 residues. The CDR3 spells CSPGLRSDTQYF. Here the CDR3 DNA reads TGCAGTCCGGGACTCCGATCAGATACGCAGTATTTT.

This sequence joins TRBV10-3 and TRBJ2-7; no firm D call. This CDR3 comprises 14 residues. Germline CDR1 reads ENHRY; CDR2 reads SYGVKD. The V end was cut by 4 bases, the J end by 2 bases, with 12 bases between. In DNA, the CDR3 is TGTGCCATCAGTGGCTTTGGCCCCACCTACGAGCAGTACTTC. This translates into CAISGFGPTYEQYF.

This clonotype was detected ten times or more. The chain uses TRBV5-1 and TRBJ2-1, with TRBD2 matching 9 bases. V was clipped by 2 bases and J by 6 bases; unmatched bases: 6. Germline V gene lookup returns CDR1 SGHRS and CDR2 YFSETQ. CDR3 size: 15 residues. The CDR3 loop is CASSLGLALFNEQFF. The CDR3 DNA follows: TGCGCCAGCAGCTTAGGACTAGCGTTGTTCAATGAGCAGTTCTTC.